The next 25 T cell receptor beta chains were all read from a single sample in a study of blood T cell repertoires in COVID-19. Clones were read by immunoSEQ multiplex PCR, and TCRdb kept only the in-frame ones, dropping some. The top ten hold around 7% of the sample, which has some 95,000 clones, 70% to 85% seen once. Sequenced sample: peripheral blood. These TCRs come from a man between 65 and 85 years old with acute or convalescent COVID-19.

This clone was picked up one time. The V and J genes are TRBV6-5 and TRBJ1-2; D is uncertain. V dropped 6 bases and J dropped 5 bases, with 19 bases sitting between them. CDR3 size: 15 residues. Germline CDR1 MNHEY, CDR2 SVGAGI. CDR3 nucleotide sequence: TGTGCCAGCAGCTTGACTAATTCGGCGGGTTATGGCTACACCTTC. Its protein product is CASSLTNSAGYGYTF.

This sequence joins TRBV27 and TRBJ2-6, with 10 bases that match TRBD1. Trimming cost V 7 bases and J 0 bases; bases outside gene matches: 9. Per the germline V gene, CDR1 is MNHEY and CDR2 is SMNVEV (reference sequence). The CDR3 covers 18 residues. CDR3 protein: CASIGGTGDHSGANVLTF. CDR3 DNA: TGTGCCAGCATAGGAGGGACAGGGGACCACTCTGGGGCCAACGTCCTGACTTTC.

The V call is TRBV19, the J call TRBJ2-7, with D perhaps TRBD2 (5 bases). V lost 5 bases to trimming and J lost 2 bases, with 13 bases between them. The germline gives CDR1 LNHDA, CDR2 SQIVND (reference sequence). CDR3 length equals 14 residues. CDR3 residues: CASSPRGAAYEQYV. In DNA form, the CDR3 reads TGTGCCAGTAGTCCCCGGGGTGCGGCCTACGAGCAGTACGTC.

This clone has a handful of counts. A read error may account for a junction end that differs from germline. The rearrangement joins TRBV7-7 to TRBJ2-2, with D maybe TRBD2 (6 bases). The germline gives CDR1 SSHAT, CDR2 FNYEAQ (reference sequence). This CDR3 has 15 residues. CDR3 in amino acids: CASSLGGKNTGELFF. In DNA, the CDR3 is TGTGCTAGCAGCTTGGGGGGTAAAAACACCGGGGAGCTGTTTTTT.

The chain joins TRBV5-6 to TRBJ2-7, with 12 bases that match TRBD1. The CDR3 is 15 amino acids. CDR1 SGHDT and CDR2 YYEEEE come from the germline V gene. V trimming: 2 bases; J trimming: 4 bases; junction bases outside the gene matches: 4. CDR3 nucleotide sequence: TGTGCCAGCAGCTTAGGGACAGGGGGCTTGTACGAGCAGTACGTC. This codes for CASSLGTGGLYEQYV.

The chain carries TRBV29-1 and TRBJ2-7; TRBD1 is a possible D gene (5 bases). Germline values: CDR1 SQVTM, CDR2 ANQGSEA. This CDR3 region has 11 residues. V was trimmed by 7 bases and J by 4 bases, leaving 11 bases between them. CDR3 coding DNA: TGCAGCGGCAATAGGGGTTACGAGCAGTACTTC. Its translation is CSGNRGYEQYF.

The rearrangement links TRBV4-1 to TRBJ2-5; possible D gene TRBD1, 7 bases. CDR1 is MGHRA and CDR2 is YSYEKL in the germline V gene. The V gene lost 0 bases and the J gene lost 5 bases, with 22 bases spanning the gap. The CDR3 is made up of 18 amino acids. The CDR3 here is CASSQDETPGGLRETQYF. Here the CDR3 DNA reads TGCGCCAGCAGCCAAGATGAAACGCCAGGGGGGTTGAGGGAGACCCAGTACTTC.

The CDR3 sequence: CATSSGGRNEQFF. Here the CDR3 DNA reads TGTGCCACCTCCTCCGGGGGGCGAAATGAGCAGTTCTTC. The chain recombines TRBV24-1 with TRBJ2-1; possibly TRBD2 for D (7 bases). The CDR3 consists of 13 residues. V lost 9 bases, J lost 7 bases, and 15 bases lay in between. The germline gives CDR1 KGHDR, CDR2 SFDVKD.

This clone was seen more than once but under ten times. J is TRBJ1-4 and V is TRBV2; TRBD1 aligns across 9 bases. Germline V gene lookup returns CDR1 SNHLY and CDR2 FYNNEI. The CDR3 contains 15 residues. V trimming: 4 bases; J trimming: 7 bases; junction bases outside the gene matches: 7. CDR3 in DNA: TGTGCCAGCAGTGGAGGGGGACAGGGCCCTGAAAAACTGTTTTTT. It is translated as CASSGGGQGPEKLFF.

The rearrangement uses TRBV2 and TRBJ2-3; TRBD1 matches at 7 bases. Germline V gene data show CDR1 as SNHLY and CDR2 as FYNNEI. The CDR3 has 15 residues. The ends lost 6 bases at V and 1 base at J; junction bases unmatched: 7. In DNA form, the CDR3 reads TGTGCCAGCAGCCTGAGGGACAGTGGCACAGATACGCAGTATTTT. It translates to CASSLRDSGTDTQYF.

This chain connects TRBV2 to TRBJ2-6, with 8 positions matching TRBD2. CDR1 SNHLY and CDR2 FYNNEI come from the germline V gene. V gave up 5 bases and J gave up 4 bases; unmatched junction bases: 4. CDR3 length equals 15 residues. The chain's CDR3 is CASSPGGRGANVLTF. As DNA, the CDR3 is TGTGCCAGCAGTCCGGGGGGGAGGGGGGCCAACGTCCTGACTTTC.

V is TRBV19 and J is TRBJ2-3, with 9 bases matching TRBD1. The CDR3 contains 15 residues. V shed 5 bases and J 3 bases; nucleotides not matched to a gene: 6. Germline V CDR1 and CDR2: LNHDA, SQIVND (reference sequence). The CDR3 DNA reads TGTGCCAGTAGTCCTACAGGGGGCCGAACAGATACGCAGTATTTT. Protein product: CASSPTGGRTDTQYF.

This chain links TRBV10-3 with TRBJ2-7, with 7 bases matching TRBD1. The V gene's germline CDR1 is ENHRY and CDR2 SYGVKD. The CDR3 extends over 17 amino acids. Trimming at V came to 2 bases and at J to 1 base, leaving 11 bases not matched to a gene. In nucleotides, the CDR3 is TGTGCCATCAGTGAGCCAGCACAGGGGATAAGATCCTACGAGCAGTACTTC. Translating it yields CAISEPAQGIRSYEQYF.

This clone was observed a handful of times. The V and J genes are TRBV28 and TRBJ1-1; the D is unclear. This CDR3 region has 12 residues. CDR1 is MDHEN, CDR2 SYDVKM, per germline. Trimming cost V 4 bases and J 7 bases, with 10 bases left between them. The CDR3 here is CASSSYIDEAFF. The CDR3 region has the DNA TGTGCCAGCAGTTCTTATATAGATGAAGCTTTCTTT.

V and J are TRBV5-6 and TRBJ1-1; 8 bases map to TRBD1. CDR1 SGHDT and CDR2 YYEEEE come from the germline V gene. The V segment lost 5 bases and the J segment 11 bases; nucleotides outside the gene matches: 8. The CDR3 contains 12 residues. The chain's CDR3 is CASRTGAGGAFF. CDR3 sequence (DNA): TGTGCCAGCAGGACAGGGGCCGGCGGGGCTTTCTTT. Together with reference TRBV5-6 and TRBJ1-1, the CDR3 gives the full variable domain: DAGVTQSPTHLIKTRGQQVTLRCSPKSGHDTVSWYQQALGQGPQFIFQYYEEEERQRGNFPDRFSGHQFPNYSSELNVNALLLGDSALYLCASRTGAGGAFFGQGTRLTVV.

The J gene is TRBJ2-1, the V gene TRBV7-3; the match to TRBD2 covers 9 bases. Trimming took 0 bases from V and 4 from J; bases not matched to a gene: 7. The CDR3 is 17 residues long. Germline CDR1 is SGHTA and CDR2 is FQGTGA. This CDR3 reads CASSLTASGAVYNEQFF. In DNA form, the CDR3 reads TGTGCCAGCAGCTTAACTGCTAGCGGGGCCGTATACAATGAGCAGTTCTTC. Full variable domain (missing parts from reference TRBV7-3 and TRBJ2-1): GAGVSQTPSNKVTEKGKYVELRCDPISGHTALYWYRQSLGQGPEFLIYFQGTGAADDSGLPNDRFFAVRPEGSVSTLKIQRTERGDSAVYLCASSLTASGAVYNEQFFGPGTRLTVL.

The chain links TRBV3-1 (or the pseudogene TRBV3-2) to TRBJ2-2; D may be TRBD1 (5 bases). With 0 bases removed from V and 0 bases from J, the gap between germline ends came to 11 bases. The CDR3 length is 17 residues. Germline V lookup: CDR1 LGHDT, CDR2 YNNKEL (reference sequence). The CDR3 loop is CASSQESRAPNTGELFF. In DNA, the CDR3 is TGTGCCAGCAGCCAAGAGTCCAGGGCCCCGAACACCGGGGAGCTGTTTTTT.

The chain has TRBV24-1 and TRBJ1-2, with D possibly TRBD1 on 6 matching bases. The CDR3 has 14 residues. V dropped 2 bases and J dropped 3 bases, with 9 bases sitting between them. The germline CDR1 and CDR2 sequences are KGHDR and SFDVKD. The CDR3 DNA is TGTGCCACCAGTGATTCGGACAGTTACTATGGCTACACCTTC. Residues: CATSDSDSYYGYTF.

Only a few counts were recorded for this clone. V usage is TRBV7-2 and J usage is TRBJ2-5; the D gene is possibly TRBD1 (6 bases). Trimming shortened V by 4 bases and J by 6 bases, and 15 bases separated the two germline ends. The germline gives CDR1 SGHTA, CDR2 FQGNSA. The CDR3 consists of 14 residues. CDR3 sequence (DNA): TGTGCCAGCAGCTGGGGACACTTAGGGCAGACCCAGTACTTC. Translation gives CASSWGHLGQTQYF.

Of note for this clone: This could be a read error, since a much larger clone is one nucleotide away. The identical CDR3 is also encoded by other nucleotide sequences in the sample. The chain combines TRBV5-5 with TRBJ1-1, with D possibly TRBD1 on 5 matching bases. In germline, CDR1 is SGHKS, CDR2 YYEKEE (reference sequence). There are 16 residues in the CDR3. The CDR3: CASTSGGVTLNTEAFF. The CDR3 DNA reads as TGCGCCAGCACCTCGGGGGGGGTAACCCTGAACACTGAAGCTTTCTTT.

The rearrangement links TRBV5-1 to TRBJ2-1; a weak D match, TRBD2 (6 bases). Germline assignment: CDR1 SGHRS and CDR2 YFSETQ. This CDR3 comprises 16 residues. V lost 4 bases, J lost 2 bases, and 16 bases lay in between. The CDR3 loop is CASSPWGEMTYNEQFF. The DNA for the CDR3 is TGCGCCAGCAGCCCGTGGGGGGAAATGACCTACAATGAGCAGTTCTTC.

The V gene is TRBV15, the J gene TRBJ1-5, with 9 bases that match TRBD1. V was pared by 0 bases and J by 3 bases, with 6 bases of the junction left unmatched. Germline lookup yields CDR1 LNHNV and CDR2 YYDKDF (reference sequence). This CDR3 contains 17 residues. The CDR3 nucleotides read TGTGCCACCAGCAGAGATCCGGGACAGGGTAACAATCAGCCCCAGCATTTT. Translation: CATSRDPGQGNNQPQHF.

The rearrangement uses TRBV28 and TRBJ1-6; 7 bases fit TRBD1. Per germline, CDR1 MDHEN and CDR2 SYDVKM. The CDR3 has 15 residues. V shed 6 bases and J 6 bases; nucleotides not matched to a gene: 8. The CDR3 here is CASSDTGVPNSPLHF. The CDR3 DNA reads as TGTGCCAGCAGCGATACAGGGGTTCCTAATTCACCCCTCCACTTT.

The V gene is TRBV10-3, the J gene TRBJ2-7; D possibly corresponds to TRBD2 (7 bases). Trimming took 10 bases from V and 7 from J, leaving 17 bases between them. Per the germline V gene, CDR1 is ENHRY and CDR2 is SYGVKD. The CDR3 is made up of 12 amino acids. CDR3 loop: CATRGGAGEQYF. The CDR3 nucleotides read TGTGCCACCCGAGGGGGGGCCGGAGAGCAGTACTTC.

The chain carries TRBV9 and TRBJ2-1; 13 nucleotides agree with TRBD2. Germline V gives CDR1 SGDLS, CDR2 YYNGEE. CDR3 length: 16 residues. The V gene end was trimmed by 4 bases and the J gene end by 12 bases; junction bases not matched to a gene: 13. The CDR3 loop reads CASSPQGTSGREGQFF. The CDR3 DNA sequence: TGTGCCAGCAGCCCCCAAGGAACTAGCGGGAGGGAGGGGCAGTTCTTC.